This T cell receptor beta chain stems from a study of blood T cell repertoires in COVID-19. On the study more broadly: In each case, the material was cDNA or gDNA derived from T cells, B-cell-depleted T cells, or PBMCs.

CDR1 is SNHLY and CDR2 is FYNNEI in the germline V gene. Trimming removed 4 bases at V and 11 bases at J, with 19 bases between. CDR3 length: 14 residues. Within 2 weeks before study entry, exposed participants met a COVID-19 case. Produced via immunoSEQ multiplex PCR; TCRdb's table is partial and in-frame only. The sample holds approximately 220,000 clones, under 90% seen once. The rearrangement joins TRBV2 to TRBJ2-3; a possible D gene is TRBD1 (7 bases). Input material: PBMCs or T cells enriched from blood (not recorded which). The receptor was isolated from a woman between 50 and 59 years old who had been exposed to COVID-19. The CDR3 here is CASSGRGDLTEQYF. The CDR3 DNA reads TGTGCCAGCAGTGGCAGGGGGGATCTCACCGAGCAGTATTTT.